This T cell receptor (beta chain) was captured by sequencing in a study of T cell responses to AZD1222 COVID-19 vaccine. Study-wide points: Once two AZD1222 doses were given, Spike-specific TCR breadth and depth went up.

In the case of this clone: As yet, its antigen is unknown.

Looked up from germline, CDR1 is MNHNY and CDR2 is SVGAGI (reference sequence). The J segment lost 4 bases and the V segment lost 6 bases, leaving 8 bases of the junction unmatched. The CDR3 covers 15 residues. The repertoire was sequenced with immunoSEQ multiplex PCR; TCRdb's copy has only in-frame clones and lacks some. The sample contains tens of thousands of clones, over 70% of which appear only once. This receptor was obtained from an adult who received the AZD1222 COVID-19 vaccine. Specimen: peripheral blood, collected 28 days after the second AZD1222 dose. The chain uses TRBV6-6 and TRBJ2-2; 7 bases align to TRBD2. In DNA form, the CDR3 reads TGTGCCAGCAGACCTTTGACTAGCACCACCGGGGAGCTGTTTTTT. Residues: CASRPLTSTTGELFF.